Listed here is a single T cell receptor (beta chain). Its antigen is undetermined. This specimen belongs to a study of OX40 agonist ivuxolimab in advanced cancers. Study results and limitations: More expanded clones were seen, on average, in CD8+ T cells than in CD4+.

Sequencing was performed with immunoSEQ multiplex PCR; in TCRdb, only in-frame clones are kept and a portion is missing. The sample includes roughly 77,000 clones, about nine tenths of them seen just once. The sample in question was CD4+ or CD8+ T cells sorted from blood, obtained in a trial of the OX40 agonist ivuxolimab. This receptor was obtained from an adult with an advanced solid tumor such as melanoma, head and neck, liver or kidney cancer.

This CDR3 is CASSPRQGGTGELFF. DNA for the CDR3: TGTGCCAGTAGTCCCCGACAGGGCGGCACCGGGGAGCTGTTTTTT. The rearrangement links TRBV19 to TRBJ2-2, with 7 bases fitting TRBD1. The CDR3 sequence is 15 residues long. CDR1 is LNHDA and CDR2 is SQIVND in the germline V gene (reference sequence). Trimming took 5 bases from V and 4 from J; bases not matched to a gene: 7.